Listed below are T cell receptor beta chains from one sample, sequenced in a study of vaccination effects on CD4 cells after COVID-19. Some clones are missing from TCRdb's copy, which holds only in-frame ones; the method was immunoSEQ multiplex PCR. The sample includes about 73,000 clones, 65% to 80% of them seen just once. For these TCRs, the target antigens are not known. Sequencing was performed on CD4+ T cells from PBMCs cultured with HCoV-NL63 spike peptides, taken before COVID-19 vaccination. These receptors came from a human donor who received a COVID-19 vaccine. Each CDR3 is given with its conserved first and last residue. The order of the fields is J gene, D gene, V gene, CDR3 protein. A D gene is named only where the DNA matches it firmly.

>TRBJ1-1|NA|TRBV10-3
CAIRKGRLGRGNTEAFF
>TRBJ2-2|TRBD2|TRBV7-2
CASSLLRGENTGELFF
>TRBJ2-6|TRBD1|TRBV29-1
CSVEVFRGRAGANVLTF
>TRBJ2-3|NA|TRBV19
CASTPRGVGSDTQYF
>TRBJ1-3|NA|TRBV24-1
CATQDTGRNTIYF
>TRBJ2-3|NA|TRBV2
CASLAQGTDTQYF
>TRBJ1-4|NA|TRBV18
CASSPQTNEKLFF
>TRBJ1-5|NA|TRBV5-1
CASSWEVDQPQHF
>TRBJ2-5|TRBD2|TRBV5-6
CASSLFGGARETQYF
>TRBJ1-5|NA|TRBV7-9
CASSLGYSNQPQHF
>TRBJ1-3|NA|TRBV19
CASNRVGGNTIYF
>TRBJ1-5|NA|TRBV23-1
CASSLHSNQPQHF
>TRBJ1-1|NA|TRBV5-8
CASSLRGFGTEAFF
>TRBJ1-2|TRBD1|TRBV4-3
CASSQDRGQYGYTF
>TRBJ1-1|NA|TRBV15
CATSRQMQGLRVGTEAFF
>TRBJ1-2|NA|TRBV10-1
CASSDSGTGTYTF
>TRBJ2-2|NA|TRBV18
CASSGPYGTGELFF
>TRBJ1-6|TRBD1|TRBV6-4
CASSLDRGDSPLHF
>TRBJ1-2|NA|TRBV10-3
CAISDQADGNYGYTF
>TRBJ2-5|TRBD2|TRBV7-3
CASSASGGAGETQYF
>TRBJ1-1|TRBD1|TRBV19
CASSPDRGDTEAFF
>TRBJ1-5|NA|TRBV3-1/TRBV3-2
CASSQSQRDQPQHF
>TRBJ1-5|NA|TRBV6-2/TRBV6-3
CASSYGRGNQPQHF
>TRBJ1-2|NA|TRBV20-1
CSAQGYGYTF
>TRBJ1-6|NA|TRBV7-8
CASSVYGWNSPLHF
>TRBJ1-6|TRBD1|TRBV6-5
CASSWGTGKNSPLHF
>TRBJ1-1|NA|TRBV18
CASSPGASSLNTEAFF
>TRBJ1-4|NA|TRBV28
CASSPGTENEKLFF
>TRBJ1-2|TRBD1|TRBV9
CASSTRTGGRFSRGYTF
>TRBJ1-5|NA|TRBV19
CASSIGRGTNQPQHF
>TRBJ2-3|NA|TRBV6-1
CASSEAGQGGDTQYF
>TRBJ2-1|TRBD1|TRBV11-2
CASSLDPGQNNEQFF
>TRBJ2-5|NA|TRBV6-6
CASSYGAFIETQYF
>TRBJ2-5|NA|TRBV5-1
CASSDPGRMQETQYF
>TRBJ2-1|NA|TRBV24-1
CATSGSGGQGRNEQFF
>TRBJ2-1|TRBD1|TRBV15
CATSPHRGKVDEQFF